What follows describes a single T cell receptor (beta chain). Its antigen remains undetermined. One base away there is no much larger clone; base qualities are not given. The entry originates in a study of cytomegalovirus exposure and HLA in healthy donors (dated by TCRdb to about 2017). For the study in its entirety: According to an earlier analysis of 550 to 750 of the donors, some 170 million T cells yielded 120 million or so unique TCR beta sequences and about 300 Gb of sequence data. An early release covering just under 650 HLA-typed donors comprised about 290 gigabases of sequencing data and around 85 million unique TCR sequences. The genetic ancestry cluster associated with self-reported Caucasian donors included about four fifths of the 350 to 500 genotyped donors. The study aimed to test whether cataloging public T cell receptors could reveal signatures of past pathogen exposure. The study profiled the T cell repertoires of some 610 subjects by immunosequencing and related them to cytomegalovirus serostatus. Besides the first cohort of hundreds of subjects, a separate validation cohort made up of 90 to 150 different subjects was used. To predict cytomegalovirus infection status, the study brought together high-throughput TCR immunosequencing, statistical association of individual TCRs with disease status, and machine learning. In a later analysis, previously published TCR beta repertoires from some 640 donors were re-analyzed and high-resolution HLA genotyping was added so that TCR occurrence patterns could be studied. In the later analysis, no new phenotypic data were used to find candidate immune exposures; instead, reliance was placed on TCR beta sequences and their occurrence across donors. In an earlier analysis of around 540 of the donors, high-throughput TCR beta sequencing was used to judge whether each TCR beta V gene segment behaved as functional or pseudogenic. Donor age, sex, ethnicity and CMV serostatus were compiled together with the repertoire data. Genome-wide SNP genotypes for about 65% of the roughly 670 donors were used in a later genetic analysis, which treated that subset as a discovery cohort. All discovery cohort repertoires had been generated on a single sequencing platform. HLA typing included class I and class II loci at four-digit resolution. Typing coverage differed by locus: A, B, C, DRB1 and DQB1 were typed in about 620-630 donors, DQA1 in 522, DPA1 in 600 to 610, and DPB1 in around 490. Roughly 5 DR-DQ haplotypes were treated as single units for association and clustering because of strong linkage in the cohort. Among some 400 genotyped donors of the cohort, an average of about 240,000 unique TCR beta nucleotide sequences were sequenced per donor, roughly 20% of them non-productive.

Broad study findings and their caveats: According to a later analysis, parvovirus B19, influenza, CMV and Epstein-Barr virus appeared linked to several top co-occurrence clusters. A later analysis associated about 17,000 TCR beta sequences with specific HLA alleles at a false discovery rate of 0.05. In vitro tests confirmed that a few of the cytomegalovirus-associated TCR beta chains recognize cytomegalovirus antigens. In a later genetic analysis, a missense DCLRE1C variant was associated with V-gene and J-gene trimming of TCR beta chains, and the association was replicated in an independent cohort. According to the authors, the approach could potentially be generalized to other disease states and immunological phenotypes. A cluster of highly shared sequence variants was judged likely to be a technical artifact of the sequencing pipeline. For the cohort, immune exposure information was limited to CMV serostatus. Because some donors lacked HLA typing at each locus, the association tests relied only on the typed subset. Most TCR sequences were observed very rarely across donors, whereas some public TCRs were present in many individuals. The study listed 164 TCR beta chains as associated with cytomegalovirus. In a later analysis, most CMV-associated TCR beta chains were found to appear HLA-restricted, with HLA associations seemingly driven largely by CMV exposure. A further reported finding was that TCR beta sequences accurately predicted the HLA-A and HLA-B alleles for most subjects in the first cohort. Because the 87-base-pair reads could not distinguish some IMGT-functional V segments, including TRBV6-2 and TRBV6-3, those segments were excluded. In a later analysis, HLA-associated TCR beta chains showed more clonal expansion and lower generation probabilities than non-associated chains that were equally common. When HLA alleles, especially DR and DQ, strongly co-occurred, attributing TCR associations to individual alleles was difficult. In both the original and validation cohorts, the classifier was reported to diagnose cytomegalovirus status with high specificity and sensitivity. In a later analysis, the rate of TCR association differed among HLA loci, with DRB1 alleles having the most associated TCRs and HLA-C alleles having the fewest. An earlier analysis of several hundred of the donors showed that most TCR beta V segments appeared in productive rearrangements either about 87% or about 30% of the time, which broadly matched IMGT annotations. According to a later genetic analysis, donors in an Asian-associated ancestry cluster had fewer N-insertions in productive TCRs than the approximately 710-donor mean. About 15 rarely observed V segments, including chromosome 9 orphons, were excluded from the earlier analysis of a few hundred of the donors because counts were too low. Presence/absence analyses assumed roughly uniform sequencing depth across donors, an assumption that may not hold. Correlated functional status among segregating V segments might be attributable to linkage disequilibrium, but an unknown experimental factor could not be ruled out. Only TCR beta chains were sequenced in this cohort, and the absence of alpha or paired-chain data limited detectable features.

The cohort comprised around 690 healthy bone marrow donors. At the time of sampling, every cohort member was nominally healthy, though immune exposures that went unrecorded were likely present. The donor was CMV seronegative and was included in the group of 352 seronegative cohort members. Each donor provided a peripheral blood sample, and peripheral blood mononuclear cells were used for TCR beta sequencing. The Qiagen DNeasy Blood Extraction Kit was used to extract genomic DNA from the blood cell samples. CDR1 is given as MNHNS and CDR2 as SASEGT, both from the germline V gene. Unmatched junction bases come to 8, with V trimmed by 7 bases and J by 10 bases. The cysteine opens and the valine closes a CDR3 of 14 amino acids. CDR3 DNA is the only sequence kept; it has 42 bases, read in frame from the first base. The method behind the library was the immunoSEQ multiplex PCR assay. For the multiplex PCR, a mixture combining 60 forward primers for TCR Vbeta segments and 13 reverse primers for TCR Jbeta segments was used. The CDR3 region of rearranged TCR beta genes was amplified from genomic DNA with a multiplex PCR assay. Amplified TCR beta libraries were sequenced as 87-base-pair reads on the Illumina HiSeq System. In the authors' own workflow: Across the 500 to 700 repertoires, a later analysis counted 75 million to 90 million unique TCR beta chains, around 11 million of which were shared by at least two donors. Raw reads were error-corrected and collapsed into unique sequences with a nearest-neighbor algorithm that merged closely related sequences to remove PCR and sequencing errors. V, D and J gene segments were assigned by aligning CDR3 sequences to IMGT reference sequences. For a sequence to be retained, a match of at least six nucleotides to both a V gene segment and a J gene segment was required. A rearrangement was called productive if the CDR3 had no stop codons and remained in frame with V and J, and every other rearrangement was called non-productive. CDR3 was defined by IMGT convention, running from the second conserved V-encoded cysteine to the conserved J-encoded phenylalanine. In an earlier analysis of around 570 of the donors, sequences lacking an unambiguous match to a single V gene segment were excluded. An earlier analysis of fewer than 750 of the donors called V segments functional above 56.7% productive rearrangements and segregating when the between-donor standard deviation exceeded 5%. A statistical classification framework was built for diagnosing cytomegalovirus status from the catalog of TCR beta chain sequences. In a later analysis, V and J genes were assigned by comparing TCR nucleotide sequences against IMGT/GENE-DB human TR gene sequences. In a later analysis, CDR3 sequences and most-parsimonious VDJ recombination scenarios were assigned using the TCRdist pipeline. In a later analysis, every TCR beta chain was defined by the combination of its CDR3 amino acid sequence and its V-gene family, and reads without a unique V-gene family were dropped. To address suspected cross-contamination and a sequencing artifact, a later analysis removed under 600 highly shared, low-generation-probability nucleotide sequences. A later analysis calculated a clonal expansion index for each public chain from normalized within-repertoire ranks of inferred template counts. Generation probabilities in a later analysis came from a VDJ recombination model fitted to out-of-frame rearrangements, and those results were checked against IGoR. In a later analysis, hypergeometric tests were used to score TCR-TCR, TCR-HLA and TCR-CMV co-occurrence, with a repertoire-size bias correction applied to TCR pairs. To estimate false discovery rates, a later analysis permuted the HLA or CMV assignments 20 times. In a later analysis, co-occurring TCRs were grouped with DBSCAN, and TCRdist sequence similarity was added when clustering was performed within HLA-allele-positive subsets. For co-occurrence clustering, repertoires with fewer than 30,000 or more than 120,000 public chains were excluded, along with about five repertoires with anomalous nucleotide sharing. TCRdb obtained this table from immuneACCESS and retained in-frame rearrangements with V and J assigned. These tables miss some clones; where compared with another copy, unresolved V genes account for less than half of the shortfall, and the remainder is unexplained. For V, J and clone size, that table is used; D and trimming come from the DNA. The sample table lists 110,000 or so clones, over 65% of them with a count of one. The ten largest account for approximately 2.7% of the sample.

The source is a woman aged 18-29 years in good health and CMV-seronegative. The sample was PBMCs. The chain is encoded by TRBV6-1 joined to TRBJ2-7; 15 bases in between match TRBD2. CDR3 reads: CASKRTSGGGRQYV. The nucleotides read TGTGCCAGCAAGCGGACTAGCGGGGGGGGAAGACAGTACGTC.